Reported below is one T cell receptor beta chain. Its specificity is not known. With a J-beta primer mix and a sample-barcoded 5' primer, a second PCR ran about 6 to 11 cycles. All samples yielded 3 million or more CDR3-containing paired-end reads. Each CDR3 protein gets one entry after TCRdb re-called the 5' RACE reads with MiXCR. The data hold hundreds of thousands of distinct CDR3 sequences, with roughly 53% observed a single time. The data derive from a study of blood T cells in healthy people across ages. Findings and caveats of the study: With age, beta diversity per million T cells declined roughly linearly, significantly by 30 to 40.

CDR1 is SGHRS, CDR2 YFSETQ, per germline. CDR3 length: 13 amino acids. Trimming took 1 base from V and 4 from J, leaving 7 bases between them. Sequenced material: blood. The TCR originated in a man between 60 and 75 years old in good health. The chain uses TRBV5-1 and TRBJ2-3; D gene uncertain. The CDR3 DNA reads TGCGCCAGCAGCTTGAACAGCCCAGATACGCAGTATTTT. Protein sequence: CASSLNSPDTQYF.